This entry lists 2 T cell receptor beta chains sequenced from one sample in a study of blood T cell repertoires in COVID-19. Clones were sequenced by immunoSEQ multiplex PCR, and TCRdb holds only the in-frame ones, with some missing. The data show thousands of clones, with 85% to 90% seen just once and about 4.1% held by the top ten. The sample was peripheral blood. These receptor sequences come from a man aged 80 or over with active COVID-19.

This sequence joins TRBV9 and TRBJ2-5; TRBD1 agrees at 9 bases. The junction had 8 bases not matched to a gene; V was cut back by 4 bases and J by 4 bases. CDR1 and CDR2 from the germline V gene are SGDLS and YYNGEE. There are 15 residues in the CDR3. The CDR3 bases are TGTGCCAGCAGCCCTCGGGACAGGGAGAGAGAGACCCAGTACTTC. Amino acid sequence: CASSPRDRERETQYF.

The chain employs TRBV15 and TRBJ1-5; no firm D call. This CDR3 is built from 15 residues. V was shortened by 0 bases and J by 1 base, with 7 bases between the two germline ends. Germline loops: CDR1 LNHNV, CDR2 YYDKDF (reference sequence). Here the CDR3 DNA reads TGTGCCACCAGCAGAGATCCGACAAGCAATCAGCCCCAGCATTTT. Translating gives CATSRDPTSNQPQHF. Full variable domain (rest looked up from reference TRBV15 and TRBJ1-5): DAMVIQNPRYQVTQFGKPVTLSCSQTLNHNVMYWYQQKSSQAPKLLFHYYDKDFNNEADTPDNFQSRRPNTSFCFLDIRSPGLGDTAMYLCATSRDPTSNQPQHFGDGTRLSIL.